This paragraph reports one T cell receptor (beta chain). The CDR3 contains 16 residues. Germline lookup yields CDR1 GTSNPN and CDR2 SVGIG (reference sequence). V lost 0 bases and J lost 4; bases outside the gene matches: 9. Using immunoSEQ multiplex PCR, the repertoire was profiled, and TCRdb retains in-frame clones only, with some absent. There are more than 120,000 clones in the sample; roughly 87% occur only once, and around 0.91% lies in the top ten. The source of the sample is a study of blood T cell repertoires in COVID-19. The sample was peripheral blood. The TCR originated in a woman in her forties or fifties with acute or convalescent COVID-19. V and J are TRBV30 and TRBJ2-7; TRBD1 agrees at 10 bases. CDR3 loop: CAWSVRRTGGMYEQYF. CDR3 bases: TGTGCCTGGAGTGTACGGAGGACAGGGGGAATGTACGAGCAGTACTTC.